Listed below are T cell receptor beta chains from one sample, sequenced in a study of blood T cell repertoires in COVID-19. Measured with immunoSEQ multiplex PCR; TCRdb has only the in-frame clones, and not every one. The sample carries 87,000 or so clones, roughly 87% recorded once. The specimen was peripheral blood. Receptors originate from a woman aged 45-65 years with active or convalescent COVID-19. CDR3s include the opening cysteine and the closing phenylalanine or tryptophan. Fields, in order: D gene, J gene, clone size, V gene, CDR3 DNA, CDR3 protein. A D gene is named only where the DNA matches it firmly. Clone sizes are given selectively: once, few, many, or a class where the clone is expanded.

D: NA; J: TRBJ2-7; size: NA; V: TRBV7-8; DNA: TGTGCCAGCACCCCCCGCGGGTCCCGGTGGGGCGAGCAGTACTTC; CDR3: CASTPRGSRWGEQYF
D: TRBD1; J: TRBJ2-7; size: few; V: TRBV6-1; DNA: TGTGCCAGCAGTGAAGCCCCCGGACAGGGTAGGGACGAGCAGTACTTC; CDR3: CASSEAPGQGRDEQYF
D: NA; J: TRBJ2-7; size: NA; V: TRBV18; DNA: TGTGCCAGCTCACCACCTGGGAGGGGGGAGATCTACGAGCAGTACTTC; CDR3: CASSPPGRGEIYEQYF
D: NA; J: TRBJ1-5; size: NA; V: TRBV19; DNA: TGTGCCAGTAGCCGGGGGAATCAGCCCCAGCATTTT; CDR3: CASSRGNQPQHF
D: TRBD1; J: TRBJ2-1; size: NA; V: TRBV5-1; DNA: TGCGCCAGCAGCTTGGAGGGACAGGGCTACAATGAGCAGTTCTTC; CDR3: CASSLEGQGYNEQFF
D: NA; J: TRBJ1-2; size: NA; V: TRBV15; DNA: TGTGCCACCAGCCGCACGGCTAACTATGGCTACACCTTC; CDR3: CATSRTANYGYTF
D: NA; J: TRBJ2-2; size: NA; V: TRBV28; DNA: TGTGCCAGCAGGCTAATAAACAGGGTCGGGGAGCTGTTTTTT; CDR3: CASRLINRVGELFF
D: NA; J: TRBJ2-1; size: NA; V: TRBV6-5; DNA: TGTGCCAGCAGACGTGGACTCCCTCGCGATGAGCAGTTCTTC; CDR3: CASRRGLPRDEQFF
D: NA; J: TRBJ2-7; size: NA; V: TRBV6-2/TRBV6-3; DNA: TGTGCCAGCAGTTACTCGAGGGACACAGGCTCCTACGAGCAGTACTTC; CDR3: CASSYSRDTGSYEQYF
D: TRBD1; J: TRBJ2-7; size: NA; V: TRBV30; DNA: TGTGCCGGAGTGACAGGGCTTTGGGGCGAGCAGTACTTC; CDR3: CAGVTGLWGEQYF
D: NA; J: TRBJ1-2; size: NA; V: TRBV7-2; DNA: TGTGCCAGCAGCTTAGGGGGGAGGGGCTACACCTTC; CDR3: CASSLGGRGYTF
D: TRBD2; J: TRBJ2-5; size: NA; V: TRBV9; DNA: TGTGCCAGCAGCGCGGGACTAGCGGGGGGGATGCAAGAGACCCAGTACTTC; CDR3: CASSAGLAGGMQETQYF
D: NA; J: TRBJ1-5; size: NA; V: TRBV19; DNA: TGTGCCAGTAGTATCATCGTTGGAGGGAGCCAGCCCCAGCATTTT; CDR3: CASSIIVGGSQPQHF
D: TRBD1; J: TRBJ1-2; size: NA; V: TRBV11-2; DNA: TGTGCCAGCAGCTTAACAGGGGGCTTGAAGTATGGCTACACCTTC; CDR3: CASSLTGGLKYGYTF
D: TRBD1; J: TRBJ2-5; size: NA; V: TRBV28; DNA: TGTGCCAGCTCGGACAGGAGCCTCGAGACCCAGTACTTC; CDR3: CASSDRSLETQYF
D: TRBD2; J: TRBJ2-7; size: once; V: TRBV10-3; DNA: TGTGTCACCCGGGGGGAGGGCGTCGCCTACGAGCAGTACTTC; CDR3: CVTRGEGVAYEQYF
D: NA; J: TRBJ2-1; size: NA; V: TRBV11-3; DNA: TGTGCCAGCAGCTTACAACCCCGGGGGGAGCAGTTCTTC; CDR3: CASSLQPRGEQFF
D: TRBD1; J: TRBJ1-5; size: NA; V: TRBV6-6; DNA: TGTGCCAGCAGCCCACGGACAGGGCCTTCCAATCAGCCCCAGCATTTT; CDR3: CASSPRTGPSNQPQHF
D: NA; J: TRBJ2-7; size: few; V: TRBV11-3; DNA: TGTGCCAGCAGCTTAGATGTGGGGGCCGAGCAGTACTTC; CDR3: CASSLDVGAEQYF
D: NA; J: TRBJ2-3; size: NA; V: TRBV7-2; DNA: TGTGCCAGCAGCTTAGCGGGGGCTAGCACAGATACGCAGTATTTT; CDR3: CASSLAGASTDTQYF
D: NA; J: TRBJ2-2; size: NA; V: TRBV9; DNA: TGTGCCAGCAGCGTAAGTGTGGTGGGACTGCTGAACACCGGGGAGCTGTTTTTT; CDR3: CASSVSVVGLLNTGELFF
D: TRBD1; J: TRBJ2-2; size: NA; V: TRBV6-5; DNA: TGTGCCAGCAGGGGGGGACAGGGGTACACCGGGGAGCTGTTTTTT; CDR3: CASRGGQGYTGELFF
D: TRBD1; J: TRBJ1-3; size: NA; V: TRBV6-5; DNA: TGTGCCAGCAGTTCGACAGGGGTATCACGAAACACCATATATTTT; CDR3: CASSSTGVSRNTIYF
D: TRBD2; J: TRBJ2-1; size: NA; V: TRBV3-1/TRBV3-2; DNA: TGTGCCAGCAGCCCCTCCGTAGCGGGGGCATCATACAATGAGCAGTTCTTC; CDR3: CASSPSVAGASYNEQFF
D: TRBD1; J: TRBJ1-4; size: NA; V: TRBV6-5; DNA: TGTGCCAGCAGTCGGACAGGGGGAGCTGAAAAACTGTTTTTT; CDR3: CASSRTGGAEKLFF
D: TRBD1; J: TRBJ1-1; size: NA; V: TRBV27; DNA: TGTGCCAGCAGTATGATAATCGGGGACAGGGGGCTATTGAACACTGAAGCTTTCTTT; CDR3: CASSMIIGDRGLLNTEAFF
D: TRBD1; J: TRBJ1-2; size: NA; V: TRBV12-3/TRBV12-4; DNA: TGTGCCAGCAGACTGGACAGGGGGCCTGGCTACACCTTC; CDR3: CASRLDRGPGYTF
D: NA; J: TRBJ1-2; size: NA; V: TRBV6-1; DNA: TGTGCCAGCAGTGAAGGGAGGGTCAGAGACTCCGGCGAGGGCTACACCTTC; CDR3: CASSEGRVRDSGEGYTF
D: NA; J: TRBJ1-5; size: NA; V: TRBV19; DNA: TGTGCCAGTAGTATCACGTCCCGAGGAAATCAGCCCCAGCATTTT; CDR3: CASSITSRGNQPQHF
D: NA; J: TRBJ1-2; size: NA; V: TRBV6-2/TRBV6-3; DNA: TGTGCCAGCAGTTACTCGACTTACAGGAGGGCCGGCTATGGCTACACCTTC; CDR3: CASSYSTYRRAGYGYTF
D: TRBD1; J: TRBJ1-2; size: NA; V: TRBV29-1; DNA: TGCAGCGTTGAAGATTACAGGGGATTCTATGGCTACACCTTC; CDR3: CSVEDYRGFYGYTF
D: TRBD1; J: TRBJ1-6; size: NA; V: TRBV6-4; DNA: TGTGCCAGCAGTGTCGGGACAGGGCAGAATTCACCCCTCCACTTT; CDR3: CASSVGTGQNSPLHF
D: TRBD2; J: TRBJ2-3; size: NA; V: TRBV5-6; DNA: TGTGCCAGCAGCTTTGGTGGTAGCGGGGACCCTCGCACAGATACGCAGTATTTT; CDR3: CASSFGGSGDPRTDTQYF
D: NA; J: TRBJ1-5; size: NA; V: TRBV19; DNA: TGTGCCAGTAGTATAGGAGGGAACCAGCCCCAGCATTTT; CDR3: CASSIGGNQPQHF
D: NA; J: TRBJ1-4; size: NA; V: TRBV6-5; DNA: TGTGCCAGCAGCCCGGGCTACGGGGATGAAAAACTGTTTTTT; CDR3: CASSPGYGDEKLFF
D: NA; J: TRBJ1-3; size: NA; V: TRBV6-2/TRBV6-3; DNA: TGTGCCAGCAGTACGTACAGGGAAATCTCTGGAAACACCATATATTTT; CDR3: CASSTYREISGNTIYF